The 29 T cell receptor beta chains below come from one sample, sequenced in a study of OX40 agonist ivuxolimab in advanced cancers. Some clones are missing from TCRdb's copy, which holds only in-frame ones; the method was immunoSEQ multiplex PCR. Altogether approximately 11,000 clones are present, approximately 75% being singletons, with the ten largest covering about 14%. The material was CD4+ or CD8+ T cells sorted from blood, obtained in a trial of the OX40 agonist ivuxolimab. The receptors here all came from an adult with an advanced solid tumor such as melanoma, head and neck, liver or kidney cancer.

V and J are TRBV27 and TRBJ2-7; D possibly corresponds to TRBD1 (6 bases). The germline gives CDR1 MNHEY, CDR2 SMNVEV (reference sequence). The V end was cut by 6 bases, the J end by 1 base, with 16 bases between. The CDR3 runs to 15 residues. Written as DNA, the CDR3 is TGTGCCAGCAGCCTAGGGACAACGACATCCTACGAGCAGTACTTC. This gives the protein CASSLGTTTSYEQYF.

CDR3 sequence: CAWSPGIYLGEQYF. Written as DNA, the CDR3 is TGTGCCTGGAGTCCAGGGATATATCTTGGCGAGCAGTACTTC. This sequence joins TRBV30 and TRBJ2-7; tentative D call: TRBD1 (5 bases). The CDR3 is made up of 14 amino acids. CDR1 is GTSNPN, CDR2 SVGIG, per germline (reference sequence). V was trimmed by 2 bases and J by 6 bases, leaving 17 bases between them.

This chain uses TRBV5-6 with TRBJ1-5; the match to TRBD1 covers 11 bases. V shed 4 bases and J 6 bases; nucleotides not matched to a gene: 3. The CDR3 extends over 14 amino acids. The germline CDR1 and CDR2 sequences are SGHDT and YYEEEE. DNA of the CDR3: TGTGCCAGCAGCGGTGGGACAGGGGGTCAGCCCCAGCATTTT. This gives the protein CASSGGTGGQPQHF.

The CDR3 bases are TGTGCCAGCAGTGAAATTAGCGGGGGGCCCCAAGAGACCCAGTACTTC. Protein sequence: CASSEISGGPQETQYF. J is TRBJ2-5 and V is TRBV6-1; TRBD2 matches 10 bases. The germline V gene has CDR1 MNHNS and CDR2 SASEGT. J lost 1 base, V lost 2 bases, and 4 bases had no gene match. CDR3 size: 16 residues.

The chain recombines TRBV30 with TRBJ2-5, with D tentatively TRBD1 or TRBD2 (5 bases each). Trimming stripped 0 bases from V and 3 bases from J, with 11 bases between. Germline V CDR1 and CDR2: GTSNPN, SVGIG (reference sequence). The CDR3 length is 14 residues. CDR3 sequence: CAWSVFGAEETQYF. The CDR3, as DNA: TGTGCCTGGAGTGTATTCGGGGCAGAAGAGACCCAGTACTTC.

The chain couples TRBV4-2 to TRBJ2-7; 12 nucleotides line up with TRBD2. The CDR3 runs to 16 residues. V trimming: 0 bases; J trimming: 4 bases; junction bases outside the gene matches: 4. Per the germline V gene, CDR1 is LGHNA and CDR2 is YNFKEQ. The CDR3 spells CASSQELAGGPYEQYF. The CDR3, as DNA: TGTGCCAGCAGCCAAGAGCTAGCGGGAGGGCCGTACGAGCAGTACTTC.

The V call is TRBV5-4, the J call TRBJ2-1, with 11 bases fitting TRBD1. V lost 4 bases to trimming and J lost 3 bases; unmatched junction nucleotides: 6. Germline V lookup: CDR1 SGHNT, CDR2 YYREEE (reference sequence). The length of the CDR3 is 16 residues. This chain's CDR3 is CASSETGTGGYNEQFF. The DNA for the CDR3 is TGTGCCAGCAGCGAGACCGGGACAGGGGGCTACAATGAGCAGTTCTTC.

The chain links TRBV9 to TRBJ1-2; the D gene is possibly TRBD1 (5 bases). V was pared by 0 bases and J by 3 bases, with 21 bases between. This CDR3 is built from 18 residues. Looked up from germline, CDR1 is SGDLS and CDR2 is YYNGEE. CDR3 in amino acids: CASSVVPGQTIGDYGYTF. CDR3 coding DNA: TGTGCCAGCAGCGTAGTCCCGGGTCAGACTATAGGGGACTATGGCTACACCTTC.

This chain connects TRBV5-6 to TRBJ2-1; no clear D. CDR3 size: 14 residues. CDR1 is SGHDT and CDR2 is YYEEEE in the germline V gene. Trimming removed 1 base at V and 8 bases at J, with 13 bases between. CDR3 DNA: TGTGCCAGCAGCTTGACCGAGTTTGTCCATGAGCAGTTCTTC. This encodes CASSLTEFVHEQFF.

The chain uses TRBV11-3 and TRBJ2-7; 7 bases agree with TRBD1. Trimming cost V 5 bases and J 0 bases; bases outside gene matches: 7. The CDR3 is 15 residues long. The germline V gene encodes CDR1 SGHNT and CDR2 YENEEA. In DNA form, the CDR3 reads TGTGCCAGCAGCCTCACCCGGGACAGCTCCTACGAGCAGTACTTC. Amino acid sequence: CASSLTRDSSYEQYF.

By share, this clone ranks as medium-sized. CDR3 DNA sequence: TGTGCCAGTAACGAAGTAGGGCAGACCTACTCGGATGAGCAGTTCTTC. Translating gives CASNEVGQTYSDEQFF. The chain employs TRBV19 and TRBJ2-1, with no clear D. Germline values: CDR1 LNHDA, CDR2 SQIVND (reference sequence). The CDR3 totals 16 residues. Trimming took 7 bases from V and 8 from J, leaving 24 bases between them. Full variable domain (remainder filled in from reference TRBV19 and TRBJ2-1): DGGITQSPKYLFRKEGQNVTLSCEQNLNHDAMYWYRQDPGQGLRLIYYSQIVNDFQKGDIAEGYSVSREKKESFPLTVTSAQKNPTAFYLCASNEVGQTYSDEQFFGPGTRLTVL.

This clone has only one observation. This chain uses TRBV27 with TRBJ2-3; 15 bases fit TRBD2. The CDR3 is 15 residues long. Unmatched junction bases numbered 4, after V lost 5 bases and J lost 7 bases. Germline V gene data show CDR1 as MNHEY and CDR2 as SMNVEV (reference sequence). The CDR3 DNA reads as TGTGCCAGCAGTAGAGGGACTAGCGGGGGGAATACGCAGTATTTT. It is translated as CASSRGTSGGNTQYF.

The genes are TRBV27 and TRBJ2-3; tentatively, D is TRBD1 or TRBD2 (5 bases each). From germline, CDR1 is MNHEY and CDR2 SMNVEV (reference sequence). The ends were cut back, 3 bases at V and 4 bases at J, with 17 bases in the middle. CDR3 size: 16 residues. CDR3 nucleotides: TGTGCCAGCAGTTTCGGGGCCACTTCGATTCCAGATACGCAGTATTTT. This codes for CASSFGATSIPDTQYF.

J is TRBJ1-2 and V is TRBV15; D remains ambiguous. Germline V lookup: CDR1 LNHNV, CDR2 YYDKDF (reference sequence). This CDR3 is built from 15 residues. Trimming removed 0 bases at V and 3 bases at J, with 11 bases between. The CDR3 protein is CATSREGRIDYGYTF. Here the CDR3 DNA reads TGTGCCACCAGCAGAGAAGGCAGGATCGACTATGGCTACACCTTC.

Judged by abundance, this clone is medium-sized. This chain uses TRBV2 with TRBJ2-7, with D possibly being TRBD1 or TRBD2 (5 bases each). The CDR3 is 14 residues long. Trimming left V 3 bases short and J 7 bases short, with 16 bases between. The germline V gene encodes CDR1 SNHLY and CDR2 FYNNEI. The CDR3 sequence: CASSDAGPQEEQYF. The CDR3 DNA sequence: TGTGCCAGCAGTGATGCGGGCCCACAGGAAGAGCAGTACTTC.

This clone occurred once. The chain employs TRBV7-3 and TRBJ1-1, with TRBD1 as a possible D gene (5 bases). The V end was cut by 1 base, the J end by 3 bases, with 12 bases between. Germline V gene lookup returns CDR1 SGHTA and CDR2 FQGTGA. The CDR3 totals 15 residues. The CDR3 DNA reads TGTGCCAGCAGCTTAAACGGGGGAGGGGACACTGAAGCTTTCTTT. Translating it yields CASSLNGGGDTEAFF.

The CDR3 region has the DNA TGTGCCAGCAGTCCGGGACTAGCGGGGAGGATGGTCACCGGGGAGCTGTTTTTT. Translation gives CASSPGLAGRMVTGELFF. V usage is TRBV27 and J usage is TRBJ2-2, with 13 nucleotides matching TRBD2. The CDR3 extends over 18 amino acids. V shed 5 bases, J shed 4 bases, and the junction held 10 bases outside the gene matches. Germline V gene sequence: CDR1 MNHEY, CDR2 SMNVEV (reference sequence).

This clone was detected only a few times. The rearrangement uses TRBV10-2 and TRBJ2-7; D not certain. Trimming cost V 9 bases and J 1 base, with 16 bases left between them. This CDR3 has 14 amino acids. The germline gives CDR1 WSHSY, CDR2 SAAADI. The CDR3 DNA is TGCGCCAGTGCTGACGCGACGCGATCCTACGAGCAGTACTTC. Translation gives CASADATRSYEQYF.

The V gene is TRBV6-5, the J gene TRBJ2-3; D is unclear. The length of the CDR3 is 15 residues. Germline-derived CDR1 and CDR2 are MNHEY and SVGAGI. Trimming took 2 bases from V and 2 from J, leaving 11 bases between them. In DNA, the CDR3 is TGTGCCAGCAGTTACCTCGGAGTTTCCACAGATACGCAGTATTTT. Its protein product is CASSYLGVSTDTQYF.

V is TRBV11-3 and J is TRBJ2-7; D call uncertain. This CDR3 is 13 amino acids long. Trimming shortened V by 1 base and J by 5 bases, and 9 bases separated the two germline ends. Germline V gene lookup returns CDR1 SGHNT and CDR2 YENEEA. CDR3: CASSLAVVHEQYF. The CDR3 DNA follows: TGTGCCAGCAGCTTAGCGGTGGTCCACGAGCAGTACTTC.

This clone is labeled hyperexpanded. This specimen includes other DNA sequences encoding the same CDR3. This chain connects TRBV29-1 to TRBJ2-3; possibly TRBD1 for D (6 bases). With 3 bases removed from V and 5 bases from J, the gap between germline ends came to 6 bases. The germline V gene encodes CDR1 SQVTM and CDR2 ANQGSEA. The CDR3 is made up of 11 amino acids. CDR3 loop: CSVETGDTQYF. The DNA of the CDR3 is TGCAGCGTTGAGACAGGAGATACGCAGTATTTT.

The chain couples TRBV6-5 to TRBJ1-1; TRBD1 is a possible D gene (5 bases). The CDR3 is made up of 15 amino acids. CDR1 is MNHEY, CDR2 SVGAGI, per germline. Trimming shortened V by 8 bases and J by 3 bases, and 19 bases separated the two germline ends. This chain's CDR3 is CASVPAGGYYTEAFF. CDR3 bases: TGTGCCAGCGTCCCCGCGGGGGGGTATTACACTGAAGCTTTCTTT.

V and J are TRBV6-4 and TRBJ2-3; 10 bases agree with TRBD2. The trim removed 5 bases at V and 5 bases at J, leaving 10 bases unmatched. This CDR3 comprises 16 residues. Germline-derived CDR1 and CDR2 are MRHNA and SNTAGT. CDR3 in amino acids: CASSSQSGRAIDTQYF. CDR3 nucleotides: TGTGCCAGCAGTTCCCAAAGCGGGAGGGCCATAGATACGCAGTATTTT.

The CDR3 reads CASSDSSGNTIYF. The CDR3 DNA follows: TGTGCCAGCAGTGACAGCTCTGGAAACACCATATATTTT. The rearrangement joins TRBV6-1 to TRBJ1-3; D unresolved. The CDR3 contains 13 residues. V was pared by 3 bases and J by 0 bases, with 3 bases between. From germline, CDR1 is MNHNS and CDR2 SASEGT.

V is TRBV11-2 and J is TRBJ2-4; 16 bases line up with TRBD2. Unmatched junction bases numbered 16, after V lost 5 bases and J lost 9 bases. The CDR3 extends over 19 amino acids. Germline V gene data show CDR1 as SGHAT and CDR2 as FQNNGV. Here the CDR3 reads CASSPTGGLAGGPRIIQYF. The CDR3 nucleotides read TGTGCCAGCAGCCCGACCGGGGGACTAGCGGGGGGGCCGCGCATCATTCAGTACTTC.

This chain connects TRBV19 to TRBJ2-5; D is perhaps TRBD1 (5 bases). CDR3 length: 14 amino acids. Germline CDR1 LNHDA, CDR2 SQIVND (reference sequence). V was shortened by 3 bases and J by 1 base, with 9 bases between the two germline ends. The CDR3 loop reads CASSIKGFQETQYF. The CDR3 region has the DNA TGTGCCAGTAGTATTAAGGGGTTCCAAGAGACCCAGTACTTC.

This clone was picked up a small number of times. This sequence joins TRBV7-9 and TRBJ1-2, with D maybe TRBD1 (5 bases). Trimming removed 4 bases from V and 4 bases from J, with 10 bases in between. Germline assignment: CDR1 SEHNR and CDR2 FQNEAQ (reference sequence). This CDR3 has 13 residues. CDR3 coding DNA: TGTGCCAGCAGCTCGGGACTGACCTATGGCTACACCTTC. Amino acids: CASSSGLTYGYTF.

This chain joins TRBV6-5 and TRBJ2-1, with 9 bases aligning to TRBD2. The CDR3 has 13 amino acids. The junction had 8 bases not matched to a gene; V was cut back by 8 bases and J by 9 bases. Germline loops: CDR1 MNHEY, CDR2 SVGAGI. The CDR3 sequence is CASGTSSYGEQFF. The CDR3 DNA is TGTGCCAGCGGGACTAGCTCTTACGGTGAGCAGTTCTTC.

CDR3 protein: CASVHTEPEDTQYF. The CDR3 DNA sequence: TGTGCCAGCGTCCACACAGAGCCTGAAGATACGCAGTATTTT. The rearrangement joins TRBV6-1 to TRBJ2-3; D unresolved. This CDR3 spans 14 amino acids. V was trimmed by 8 bases and J by 5 bases, leaving 17 bases between them. Per germline, CDR1 MNHNS and CDR2 SASEGT.